This T cell receptor (beta chain) originates from a study of CD8 T cells in ankylosing spondylitis. The study, taken as a whole, reports: Clones tied to disease were said to be significantly enriched in matched ankylosing spondylitis synovial fluid.

CDR3 length: 16 amino acids. Germline CDR1 MDHEN, CDR2 SYDVKM. The ends were cut back, 4 bases at V and 1 base at J, with 14 bases in the middle. TCRdb analysed the 5' RACE reads with MiXCR anew, one entry per CDR3 protein. The data contain over 30,000 distinct CDR3 sequences, about 17% of them seen just once; the ten biggest clones take up 35% to 50%. As concerns this clonotype: The antigen is not known.

The chain combines TRBV28 with TRBJ2-4; a weak D match, TRBD1 (6 bases). The sequencing sample was made of blood. This TCR came from a male donor with ankylosing spondylitis or in good health (not recorded which). CDR3 in amino acids: CASSSTGHPAKNIQYF. The DNA of the CDR3 is TGTGCCAGCAGTTCAACGGGACACCCTGCCAAAAACATTCAGTACTTC. Variable domain in full (rest from reference TRBV28 and TRBJ2-4): DVKVTQSSRYLVKRTGEKVFLECVQDMDHENMFWYRQDPGLGLRLIYFSYDVKMKEKGDIPEGYSVSREKKERFSLILESASTNQTSMYLCASSSTGHPAKNIQYFGAGTRLSVL.